Shown below are 22 T cell receptor beta chains from a single sample sequenced in a study of CD8+CD57+ T cells in acquired aplastic anemia. Sequenced patients had shown CD8+CD57+ cell expansion by flow cytometry. CDR3 and TCR beta VDJ profiling relied on a genomic DNA template. TCRdb passed the reads through MiXCR, listing each CDR3 protein once. The sample yields 200,000 to 250,000 distinct CDR3 sequences, approximately 65% seen once. The sample was sorted CD4+, CD8+, or CD8+CD57+ T cells (not recorded which) from PBMCs. The receptors here all came from a human donor with aplastic anemia.

In its sample, this clonotype was seen a few times. The chain employs TRBV7-9 and TRBJ2-5; D gene ambiguous. CDR1 and CDR2 from the germline V gene are SEHNR and FQNEAQ (reference sequence). The CDR3 loop spans 14 amino acids. V shed 0 bases and J shed 2 bases, with 7 bases lying between them. CDR3 in DNA: TGTGCCAGCAGCTTAGCGCAGAGACAAGAGACCCAGTACTTC. It encodes CASSLAQRQETQYF.

At least ten counts were recorded for this clonotype. The chain joins TRBV7-2 to TRBJ2-5; D might be TRBD2 (7 bases). The CDR3 sequence is 18 residues long. Germline-derived CDR1 and CDR2 are SGHTA and FQGNSA. V was trimmed by 2 bases and J by 0 bases, leaving 19 bases between them. The CDR3 protein is CASSLRNMGGPYQETQYF. As DNA, the CDR3 is TGTGCCAGCAGCTTAAGGAACATGGGGGGGCCCTACCAAGAGACCCAGTACTTC.

The J gene is TRBJ1-3, the V gene TRBV7-8; 7 bases agree with TRBD1. The CDR3 length is 16 residues. Per germline, CDR1 SGHVS and CDR2 FQNEAQ. V shed 3 bases and J 0 bases; nucleotides not matched to a gene: 5. The CDR3 sequence: CASSLTGSGSGNTIYF. The DNA for the CDR3 is TGTGCCAGCAGCTTGACAGGGTCAGGCTCTGGAAACACCATATATTTT.

The chain has TRBV29-1 and TRBJ1-5; a weak D match, TRBD1 (6 bases). Germline V gives CDR1 SQVTM, CDR2 ANQGSEA. The CDR3 loop spans 15 amino acids. CDR3 sequence reads: CRAIWTEYSNQPQHF. In nucleotides, the CDR3 is TGCAGAGCTATCTGGACAGAGTATAGCAATCAGCCCCAGCATTTT.

Only one count was recorded for this clonotype. The chain employs TRBV11-1 and TRBJ1-6; D gene ambiguous. Per the germline V gene, CDR1 is SGHAT and CDR2 is FQDESV (reference sequence). CDR3 length: 13 amino acids. V lost 1 base and J 8 bases, leaving 6 bases between the germline ends. For the CDR3, the DNA is TGTGCCAGCAGCTTAGGGGCTGATTCACCCCTCCACTTT. Its translation is CASSLGADSPLHF.

DNA of the CDR3: TGTGCCACCAGTCCGCTCCCAGAAAAGGTCGGGGAGCTGTTTTTT. Amino acid sequence: CATSPLPEKVGELFF. The chain couples TRBV24-1 to TRBJ2-2, with no clear D. Germline loops: CDR1 KGHDR, CDR2 SFDVKD. The CDR3 has 15 residues. The V and J ends lost 6 bases and 7 bases respectively, with 17 bases between them.

CDR3 amino acids: CAISESVHEQYF. DNA for the CDR3: TGTGCCATCAGTGAATCCGTACACGAGCAGTACTTC. This rearrangement joins TRBV10-3 to TRBJ2-7; D not resolved. From germline, CDR1 is ENHRY and CDR2 SYGVKD. The germline V and J ends were trimmed by 3 bases and 5 bases, with 8 bases remaining between them. The CDR3 is 12 residues long.

This clonotype was picked up one time. V usage is TRBV15 and J usage is TRBJ1-2; tentative D call: TRBD1 (5 bases). The CDR3 covers 19 residues. The germline V and J ends were trimmed by 0 bases and 3 bases, with 23 bases remaining between them. CDR1 LNHNV and CDR2 YYDKDF come from the germline V gene (reference sequence). The CDR3 DNA sequence: TGTGCCACCAGCAGAGATGCGGCTACGGACACTGCTTCTCACTATGGCTACACCTTC. This codes for CATSRDAATDTASHYGYTF.

The chain carries TRBV20-1 and TRBJ2-7, with D tentatively TRBD1 (6 bases). The V gene lost 7 bases and the J gene lost 6 bases, with 7 bases spanning the gap. The germline gives CDR1 DFQATT, CDR2 SNEGSKA (reference sequence). This CDR3 region has 9 residues. DNA for the CDR3: TGCAGTGGGGGGCCCGAGCAGTACTTC. Amino acids: CSGGPEQYF.

This sequence joins TRBV2 and TRBJ2-3, with a tentative D call TRBD1 (5 bases). The end of the DNA aligns better with TRBJ1-5, so the J call may be wrong. The CDR3 loop spans 18 amino acids. The V gene's germline CDR1 is SNHLY and CDR2 FYNNEI. CDR3: CASRVYSGGVSSTDTQHF. The CDR3 DNA reads TGTGCCAGCAGGGTATATAGCGGGGGGGTTTCGAGCACAGATACGCAGCATTTT.

J is TRBJ1-6 and V is TRBV6-6; no reliable D call. The CDR3 has 14 residues. Germline values: CDR1 MNHNY, CDR2 SVGAGI (reference sequence). Trimming removed 7 bases at V and 8 bases at J, with 15 bases between. CDR3 in amino acids: CASTPTLVDSPLHF. The CDR3 region has the DNA TGTGCCAGCACCCCTACCCTAGTGGATTCACCCCTCCACTTT.

The chain links TRBV19 to TRBJ2-1; 12 bases are a match to TRBD2. The V gene's germline CDR1 is LNHDA and CDR2 SQIVND (reference sequence). This CDR3 spans 15 amino acids. V was pared by 6 bases and J by 9 bases, with 9 bases of the junction left unmatched. CDR3 region: CASSTTSGSDSEQFF. As DNA, the CDR3 is TGTGCCAGTAGCACGACTAGCGGGAGCGATAGTGAGCAGTTCTTC.

The chain recombines TRBV14 with TRBJ1-4; D perhaps matches TRBD1 (6 bases). CDR1 and CDR2 from the germline V gene are SGHDN and FVKESK. Trimming cost V 8 bases and J 3 bases, with 22 bases left between them. This CDR3 contains 17 residues. The DNA for the CDR3 is TGTGCCAGCTCACAGTACCAGGGGTCTATGGCTAATGAAAAACTGTTTTTT. This encodes CASSQYQGSMANEKLFF.

Only one count was recorded for this clonotype. The chain is built from TRBV10-3 and TRBJ2-3; a possible D gene is TRBD1 (6 bases). Per germline, CDR1 ENHRY and CDR2 SYGVKD. With 6 bases removed from V and 3 bases from J, the gap between germline ends came to 10 bases. The CDR3 contains 13 residues. The CDR3 region is CAISLTGTDTQYF. The DNA of the CDR3 is TGTGCCATCAGCCTAACAGGGACAGATACGCAGTATTTT.

Comments on this clonotype: Compared with germline, one end of the junction differs, possibly owing to a read error. This rearrangement joins TRBV7-2 to TRBJ1-1, with TRBD1 matching over 9 bases. CDR1 and CDR2 (germline): SGHTA, FQGNSA. The CDR3 loop spans 14 amino acids. The CDR3, as DNA: TGTGCCAGCAGCACACGACAGGGGGAAACTGAAGCTTCCTTT. It yields the protein CASSTRQGETEASF.

As DNA, the CDR3 is TGTGCCAGTCTGTGGGACGGCAGCCAAGAGACCCAGTACTTC. Translating it yields CASLWDGSQETQYF. The J gene is TRBJ2-5, the V gene TRBV2; possibly TRBD1 or TRBD2 for D (5 bases each). With 9 bases removed from V and 1 base from J, the gap between germline ends came to 15 bases. The CDR3 has 14 amino acids. The V gene's germline CDR1 is SNHLY and CDR2 FYNNEI.

The table lists this clonotype with many counts. The genes are TRBV19 and TRBJ2-1; 7 nucleotides align to TRBD2. The ends lost 5 bases at V and 5 bases at J; junction bases unmatched: 6. The length of the CDR3 is 14 residues. The germline gives CDR1 LNHDA, CDR2 SQIVND (reference sequence). The CDR3 spells CASSWAGVHNEQFF. The CDR3 nucleotides read TGTGCCAGTAGTTGGGCGGGGGTACACAATGAGCAGTTCTTC.

The chain employs TRBV10-3 and TRBJ2-1, with TRBD2 identical over 7 bases. J lost 4 bases, V lost 8 bases, and 11 bases had no gene match. Germline V CDR1 and CDR2: ENHRY, SYGVKD. The length of the CDR3 is 15 residues. The CDR3 region has the DNA TGTGCCATCTCTGGCGGGAGAAGTATTTACAATGAGCAGTTCTTC. Its translation is CAISGGRSIYNEQFF.

The chain uses TRBV10-3 and TRBJ2-7, with D perhaps TRBD2 (6 bases). V was clipped by 4 bases and J by 4 bases, with 20 bases between them. The CDR3 loop spans 16 amino acids. Germline assignment: CDR1 ENHRY and CDR2 SYGVKD. CDR3 residues: CAISGGDLGLLYEQYF. The CDR3 coding sequence is TGTGCCATCAGTGGGGGGGATCTCGGACTTCTTTACGAGCAGTACTTC.

This chain links TRBV2 with TRBJ2-2; D remains unclear. Per germline, CDR1 SNHLY and CDR2 FYNNEI. This CDR3 has 13 amino acids. V gave up 1 base and J gave up 6 bases, with 6 bases separating them. CDR3 region: CASSEGSSGELFF. CDR3 nucleotide sequence: TGTGCCAGCAGTGAAGGGAGCTCCGGGGAGCTGTTTTTT.

In its sample, this clonotype was seen many times. V gene TRBV14 combines with J gene TRBJ2-2; the D gene is possibly TRBD1 (6 bases). The germline V gene has CDR1 SGHDN and CDR2 FVKESK. The CDR3 totals 14 residues. Trimming pared 4 bases from V and 2 bases from J, leaving 8 bases between. The CDR3 region has the DNA TGTGCCAGCAGCCCACAGGGAAACACCGGGGAGCTGTTTTTT. This codes for CASSPQGNTGELFF.

This clonotype was recorded many times. This chain links TRBV15 with TRBJ1-5; D is ambiguous. Trimming shortened V by 0 bases and J by 4 bases, and 10 bases separated the two germline ends. The CDR3 runs to 15 residues. CDR1 is LNHNV and CDR2 is YYDKDF in the germline V gene (reference sequence). CDR3 residues: CATSRDLRENQPQHF. The CDR3 DNA is TGTGCCACCAGCAGAGATCTAAGGGAAAATCAGCCCCAGCATTTT.